The 25 T cell receptor beta chains below come from one sample, sequenced in a study of cytomegalovirus exposure and HLA in healthy donors. This PCR relied on a set of 60 Vbeta primers and 13 Jbeta primers. The method was immunoSEQ multiplex PCR; TCRdb's version includes in-frame clones alone and lacks a portion of them. There are tens of thousands of clones in the sample; about 85% occur only once, and about 10% lies in the top ten. Input material: PBMCs. These receptors were taken from a female donor in good health and CMV-seronegative.

The rearrangement links TRBV18 to TRBJ1-2; D perhaps matches TRBD1 (6 bases). CDR3 length equals 16 residues. Germline V gene sequence: CDR1 KGHSH, CDR2 LQKENI. V lost 9 bases and J lost 4, with 24 bases in between. The CDR3 sequence: CASAEMTGQSSYGYTF. The CDR3 DNA is TGTGCCAGTGCGGAGATGACAGGCCAATCCTCCTATGGCTACACCTTC.

The sample holds one count of this clone. The chain recombines TRBV10-3 with TRBJ1-5; 7 bases match TRBD1. The trim removed 2 bases at V and 7 bases at J, leaving 11 bases unmatched. Germline V gene data show CDR1 as ENHRY and CDR2 as SYGVKD. The CDR3 loop spans 16 amino acids. CDR3 nucleotides: TGTGCCATCAGTGAGGCGAACAGGGGTAGTAACCAGCCCCAGCATTTT. It encodes CAISEANRGSNQPQHF.

The V gene is TRBV6-1, the J gene TRBJ2-3; no reliable D call. The germline gives CDR1 MNHNS, CDR2 SASEGT. The V end was cut by 5 bases, the J end by 6 bases, with 9 bases between. CDR3 size: 12 residues. The CDR3 reads CASSPPVDTQYF. CDR3 nucleotide sequence: TGTGCCAGCAGTCCCCCGGTCGATACGCAGTATTTT.

This sequence joins TRBV6-6 and TRBJ2-1; 8 bases agree with TRBD2. CDR1 and CDR2 (germline): MNHNY, SVGAGI (reference sequence). CDR3 length: 16 residues. J lost 10 bases, V lost 0 bases, and 11 bases had no gene match. DNA of the CDR3: TGTGCCAGCAGTTACTCGACCAGCGGGGGCACCTTGGAGCAGTTCTTC. Protein: CASSYSTSGGTLEQFF.

J is TRBJ2-1 and V is TRBV6-1; TRBD2 aligns across 7 bases. This CDR3 has 16 amino acids. Unmatched junction bases numbered 10, after V lost 3 bases and J lost 5 bases. CDR1 MNHNS and CDR2 SASEGT come from the germline V gene. The CDR3 loop is CASSDRAASGNNEQFF. In nucleotides, the CDR3 is TGTGCCAGCAGTGATCGCGCGGCTAGCGGCAACAATGAGCAGTTCTTC.

V and J are TRBV5-1 and TRBJ2-2; D is possibly TRBD2 (5 bases). The germline V and J ends were trimmed by 3 bases and 4 bases, with 16 bases remaining between them. This CDR3 has 16 amino acids. The germline V gene encodes CDR1 SGHRS and CDR2 YFSETQ. The CDR3 is CASSSDIIGVTGELFF. For the CDR3, the DNA is TGCGCCAGCAGCTCGGATATAATCGGGGTCACCGGGGAGCTGTTTTTT.

CDR3 DNA sequence: TGTGCCAGCAGTCAGACATTCGATACGCAGTATTTT. Translated: CASSQTFDTQYF. The chain joins TRBV7-9 to TRBJ2-3, with D unclear. The germline V gene encodes CDR1 SEHNR and CDR2 FQNEAQ (reference sequence). V was shortened by 6 bases and J by 6 bases, with 10 bases between the two germline ends. CDR3 length: 12 residues.

The rearrangement uses TRBV28 and TRBJ2-2; 9 bases align to TRBD1. Looked up from germline, CDR1 is MDHEN and CDR2 is SYDVKM. The J segment lost 6 bases and the V segment lost 4 bases, leaving 6 bases of the junction unmatched. The CDR3 runs to 15 residues. CDR3 DNA sequence: TGTGCCAGCAGTTCGCCGGGACAGGGTGCCGGGGAGCTGTTTTTT. This encodes CASSSPGQGAGELFF.

The V and J genes are TRBV6-5 and TRBJ2-7; D ambiguous. The CDR3 runs 13 residues. Trimming pared 2 bases from V and 7 bases from J, leaving 12 bases between. Germline V gives CDR1 MNHEY, CDR2 SVGAGI. This CDR3 reads CASSYQLSGEQYF. The DNA for the CDR3 is TGTGCCAGCAGTTACCAGCTTTCCGGGGAGCAGTACTTC.

This clone was observed a few times. As DNA, the CDR3 is TGCGCCAGCAGCCAAGATGCCCCCACTCAGGGGACCTATGGCTACACCTTC. Protein: CASSQDAPTQGTYGYTF. V is TRBV4-1 and J is TRBJ1-2; possible D gene TRBD1, 6 bases. CDR1 is MGHRA and CDR2 is YSYEKL in the germline V gene. The CDR3 runs 17 residues. V gave up 0 bases and J gave up 4 bases, with 18 bases separating them.

The J gene is TRBJ1-5, the V gene TRBV27, with D tentatively TRBD1 (5 bases). Germline V gene data show CDR1 as MNHEY and CDR2 as SMNVEV (reference sequence). CDR3 length equals 14 residues. V dropped 3 bases and J dropped 4 bases, with 10 bases sitting between them. CDR3 coding DNA: TGTGCCAGCAGTTTTGGGCCAGGGAATCAGCCCCAGCATTTT. It codes for CASSFGPGNQPQHF.

The table lists this clone with a count of one. In DNA, the CDR3 is TGTGCCAGCAGGAGGGGGTGGACTGAAGCTTTCTTT. The encoded protein is CASRRGWTEAFF. This sequence joins TRBV6-5 and TRBJ1-1, with D possibly being TRBD1 (6 bases). The CDR3 sequence is 12 residues long. CDR1 MNHEY and CDR2 SVGAGI come from the germline V gene. With 6 bases removed from V and 5 bases from J, the gap between germline ends came to 10 bases.

This chain links TRBV6-5 with TRBJ2-7; D is undetermined. V was clipped by 7 bases and J by 1 base, with 14 bases between them. CDR1 is MNHEY and CDR2 is SVGAGI in the germline V gene. There are 14 residues in the CDR3. CDR3 amino acids: CASTRQRSSYEQYF. In DNA form, the CDR3 reads TGTGCCAGCACACGACAACGGTCTTCCTACGAGCAGTACTTC.

For the CDR3, the DNA is TGTGCCAGCAGCGCGAGGACAGGGGGCCTCAACTATGGCTACACCTTC. Amino acid sequence: CASSARTGGLNYGYTF. The chain couples TRBV7-8 to TRBJ1-2; TRBD1 matches 11 bases. V trimming: 5 bases; J trimming: 2 bases; junction bases outside the gene matches: 7. Germline values: CDR1 SGHVS, CDR2 FQNEAQ. This CDR3 is 16 amino acids long.

This chain connects TRBV6-5 to TRBJ1-6, with a weak D call TRBD1 (5 bases). The CDR3 has 16 residues. V lost 0 bases and J lost 10, with 16 bases in between. The germline V gene encodes CDR1 MNHEY and CDR2 SVGAGI. CDR3 sequence: CASSYSTGRRGSPLHF. The CDR3 nucleotides are TGTGCCAGCAGTTACTCGACCGGGAGAAGGGGATCACCCCTCCACTTT.

The chain uses TRBV2 and TRBJ1-3; tentative D call: TRBD1 (6 bases). The CDR3 length is 15 residues. Germline loops: CDR1 SNHLY, CDR2 FYNNEI. V lost 6 bases and J 0 bases, leaving 12 bases between the germline ends. CDR3 sequence: CASRTTTGSGNTIYF. The CDR3 DNA reads as TGTGCCAGCAGGACCACGACAGGCTCTGGAAACACCATATATTTT.

In this sample, this clone turned up a few times. The chain couples TRBV5-1 to TRBJ1-6, with 10 positions matching TRBD1. The CDR3 loop spans 15 amino acids. Germline assignment: CDR1 SGHRS and CDR2 YFSETQ. V was clipped by 4 bases and J by 6 bases; unmatched bases: 4. The CDR3 coding sequence is TGCGCCAGCAGCCCTGACAGGGGGCTTAATTCACCCCTCCACTTT. Amino acid sequence: CASSPDRGLNSPLHF.

The V and J genes are TRBV5-4 and TRBJ1-5, with 10 bases lining up with TRBD1. This CDR3 is built from 15 residues. Germline V gene lookup returns CDR1 SGHNT and CDR2 YYREEE (reference sequence). Trimming took 4 bases from V and 4 from J; bases not matched to a gene: 5. CDR3 protein: CASSPGQGRNQPQHF. The CDR3 DNA reads TGTGCCAGCAGCCCGGGACAGGGGAGAAATCAGCCCCAGCATTTT.

J is TRBJ2-7 and V is TRBV19, with TRBD2 identical over 10 bases. The V gene end was trimmed by 8 bases and the J gene end by 4 bases; junction bases not matched to a gene: 8. CDR3 size: 14 residues. Germline CDR1 reads LNHDA; CDR2 reads SQIVND (reference sequence). The chain's CDR3 is CASRWSSGSYEQYF. DNA for the CDR3: TGTGCCAGTCGTTGGTCTAGCGGGAGTTACGAGCAGTACTTC.

V usage is TRBV7-3 and J usage is TRBJ2-1; 7 nucleotides line up with TRBD2. V lost 3 bases to trimming and J lost 7 bases; unmatched junction nucleotides: 9. Germline lookup yields CDR1 SGHTA and CDR2 FQGTGA. CDR3 length: 15 residues. The CDR3 coding sequence is TGTGCCAGCAGCTTCGCTAGCGGCAGAGGGAATGAGCAGTTCTTC. Translated: CASSFASGRGNEQFF. The variable domain in full, completed from reference TRBV7-3 and TRBJ2-1, reads GAGVSQTPSNKVTEKGKYVELRCDPISGHTALYWYRQSLGQGPEFLIYFQGTGAADDSGLPNDRFFAVRPEGSVSTLKIQRTERGDSAVYLCASSFASGRGNEQFFGPGTRLTVL.

This sequence joins TRBV5-1 and TRBJ1-3, with 7 bases fitting TRBD1. CDR3 size: 15 residues. Germline values: CDR1 SGHRS, CDR2 YFSETQ. The V and J ends lost 0 bases and 4 bases, in that order; junction bases with no gene match: 4. The CDR3 region is CASSLEGARGNTIYF. In DNA, the CDR3 is TGCGCCAGCAGCTTGGAGGGGGCGCGGGGAAACACCATATATTTT.

The chain employs TRBV6-1 and TRBJ2-7; D remains unclear. V lost 2 bases to trimming and J lost 0 bases, with 8 bases between them. CDR1 MNHNS and CDR2 SASEGT come from the germline V gene. CDR3 length: 14 residues. CDR3 coding DNA: TGTGCCAGCAGTGAAATTAGTCTCTCCTACGAGCAGTACTTC. It specifies CASSEISLSYEQYF.

This rearrangement joins TRBV19 to TRBJ2-5; tentatively, D is TRBD2 (5 bases). V was trimmed by 3 bases and J by 6 bases, leaving 14 bases between them. The CDR3 has 14 amino acids. Germline CDR1 is LNHDA and CDR2 is SQIVND (reference sequence). CDR3 region: CASSIGVAEKTQYF. The CDR3 DNA follows: TGTGCCAGTAGTATCGGGGTTGCGGAGAAGACCCAGTACTTC.

The chain links TRBV5-1 to TRBJ2-1; TRBD2 matches at 12 bases. V gave up 4 bases and J gave up 7 bases; unmatched junction bases: 9. The germline gives CDR1 SGHRS, CDR2 YFSETQ. CDR3 length equals 16 residues. CDR3: CASSTQTSGRGNEQFF. In nucleotides, the CDR3 is TGCGCCAGCAGCACCCAGACTAGCGGGAGAGGGAATGAGCAGTTCTTC.

The chain employs TRBV5-1 and TRBJ1-3; D unresolved. V was cut by 3 bases and J by 2 bases, with 9 bases left in between. The germline CDR1 and CDR2 sequences are SGHRS and YFSETQ. The CDR3 length is 14 residues. In DNA form, the CDR3 reads TGCGCCAGCAGCTCCGAGATCCCTGGAAACACCATATATTTT. It is translated as CASSSEIPGNTIYF.